The entry below gives a single T cell receptor (beta chain) sequence along with its context. Its specificity is unknown. V was shortened by 6 bases and J by 7 bases, with 12 bases between the two germline ends. This CDR3 spans 12 amino acids. One entry per CDR3 protein, called by TCRdb with MiXCR from the reads. The data contain approximately 600,000 distinct CDR3 sequences, about 39% of them singletons. The sample belongs to a study of T cell repertoires in cytomegalovirus infection. Study-wide results and caveats: Identification of carriers of CMV plus the relevant HLA was achieved through cumulative public TCR beta family frequency.

This clonotype was obtained from a human donor in good health (CMV status not recorded). Some clones in this sample may be carry-over from other donors' samples. This rearrangement joins TRBV12-3 or TRBV12-4 to TRBJ1-2; a weak D match, TRBD1 (6 bases). Here the sequenced sample was cultured PBMCs, taken from culture after CMV antigen stimulation. The CDR3 DNA follows: TGTGCCAGCAGCACCAGGGGCCCTGGCTACACCTTC. As protein: CASSTRGPGYTF.